What follows describes a single T cell receptor (beta chain). The authors' processing: Reference gene primer amplification gave nucleated cell count estimates. Clones were read by immunoSEQ multiplex PCR, and TCRdb kept only the in-frame ones, dropping some. Clone size and the V and J calls come from that table; the DNA yielded D and trimming. The sample yields under 250,000 clones, over 75% seen once. This entry comes from a study of blood T cell repertoires in COVID-19. Turning to the study itself: Acute and convalescent COVID-19 specimens originated in the United States, Italy and Spain. T cells, B-cell-depleted T cells, or PBMCs supplied cDNA or gDNA.

V lost 7 bases and J lost 0; bases outside the gene matches: 16. The CDR3 loop spans 19 amino acids. The germline CDR1 and CDR2 sequences are SEHNR and FQNEAQ (reference sequence). The clonotype was recovered from a man in his fifties with COVID-19, enrolled during active disease. Sequences were obtained from peripheral blood. V and J are TRBV7-9 and TRBJ2-1, with 9 positions matching TRBD1. The CDR3 sequence is CASTPGQQGAKSSYNEQFF. The DNA of the CDR3 is TGTGCCAGCACCCCGGGGCAACAGGGGGCGAAAAGCTCCTACAATGAGCAGTTCTTC.